This T cell receptor beta chain appears in the sequencing data of a study of T cell changes during pregnancy in multiple sclerosis. The repertoire was sequenced with immunoSEQ multiplex PCR; TCRdb's copy has only in-frame clones and lacks some. The sample holds 60,000 or so clones, around 91% seen once. The material was peripheral blood, obtained in the second trimester of pregnancy. The receptor was isolated from a female donor in good health, enrolled as a control in a pregnancy study.

CDR3 nucleotide sequence: TGTGCCAGCAGCACAGCCGGGACTAGCCCTAACAATGAGCAGTTCTTC. Protein: CASSTAGTSPNNEQFF. The rearrangement uses TRBV27 and TRBJ2-1; the match to TRBD2 covers 9 bases. Germline CDR1 reads MNHEY; CDR2 reads SMNVEV (reference sequence). After removal of 6 bases from V and 5 bases from J, the junction contained 11 bases not matched to a gene. This CDR3 region has 16 residues.